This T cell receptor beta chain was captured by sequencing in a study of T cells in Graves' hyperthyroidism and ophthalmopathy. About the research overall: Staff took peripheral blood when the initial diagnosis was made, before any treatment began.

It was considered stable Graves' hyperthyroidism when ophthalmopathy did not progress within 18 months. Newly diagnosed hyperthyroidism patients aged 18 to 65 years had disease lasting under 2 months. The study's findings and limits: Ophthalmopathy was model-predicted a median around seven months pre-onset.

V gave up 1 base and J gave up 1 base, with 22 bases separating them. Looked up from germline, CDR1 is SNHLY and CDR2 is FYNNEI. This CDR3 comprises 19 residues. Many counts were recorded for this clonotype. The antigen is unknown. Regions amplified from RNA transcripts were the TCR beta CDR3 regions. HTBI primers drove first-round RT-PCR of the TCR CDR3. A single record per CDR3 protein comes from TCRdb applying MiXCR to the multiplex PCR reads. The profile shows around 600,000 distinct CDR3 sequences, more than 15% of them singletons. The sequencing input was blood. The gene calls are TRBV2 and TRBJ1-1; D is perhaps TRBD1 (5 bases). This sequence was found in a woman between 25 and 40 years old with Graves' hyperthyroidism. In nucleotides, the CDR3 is TGTGCCAGCAGTGAAGGTAGGGGCCTCACGGAAAATACGAACACTGAAGCTTTCTTT. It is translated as CASSEGRGLTENTNTEAFF.